This T cell receptor beta chain emerged from a study of T cell responses to AZD1222 COVID-19 vaccine. TCRdb's copy holds only in-frame clones and misses some; the assay was immunoSEQ multiplex PCR. The sample lists approximately 150,000 clones, 85% to 90% occurring once. In germline, CDR1 is SGHTA, CDR2 FQGTGA. The V gene lost 1 base and the J gene lost 8 bases, with 17 bases spanning the gap. The CDR3 has 15 amino acids. This clone occurred a few times. The sequences come from peripheral blood, collected 28 days after the second dose of the MenACWY control vaccine. The TCR comes from an adult who received the MenACWY meningococcal vaccine as a control. The chain combines TRBV7-3 with TRBJ1-2; the D gene is possibly TRBD1 (5 bases). CDR3 sequence (DNA): TGTGCCAGCAGCTTAAGGGCCCACGGGGGTAGCGGCTACACCTTC. This sequence encodes CASSLRAHGGSGYTF.